This entry features one T cell receptor beta chain sequence. Per the authors' pipeline: Estimation of nucleated cell counts was performed using reference gene primer amplification. Data came from immunoSEQ multiplex PCR; TCRdb stores just in-frame clones and leaves some out. V and J calls plus clone size are reproduced from that table; the DNA served to infer D and trimming. Here the sample spans approximately 200,000 clones, roughly 81% being singletons. This sample stems from a study of blood T cell repertoires in COVID-19. About the study: PBMCs, B-cell-depleted T cells, or T cells were the source of the cDNA or gDNA that made up the material.

During active infection, Seattle patients enrolled and were then monitored through disease. The CDR3 extends over 15 amino acids. The germline CDR1 and CDR2 sequences are MNHEY and SMNVEV (reference sequence). V lost 2 bases to trimming and J lost 8 bases, with 15 bases between them. The TCR originated in a woman older than 75 with COVID-19, enrolled during active disease. Sequences were obtained from peripheral blood. The chain carries TRBV27 and TRBJ2-2; maybe TRBD2 (5 bases). CDR3 residues: CASSLRGGAIGELFF. DNA of the CDR3: TGTGCCAGCAGTTTACGTGGAGGTGCTATAGGGGAGCTGTTTTTT.